A single sample is the source of the 22 T cell receptor beta chains below, sequenced in a study of shared clonotypes between healthy human individuals. The protocol was immunoSEQ multiplex PCR, while the TCRdb copy is restricted to in-frame clones and leaves out a portion. The sample has about 1.1 million clones; about 80% are singletons. Sequencing was performed on memory CD4+ T cells from PBMCs. Subset defined: CD45RA-negative fraction. The receptors shown here come from a man aged 18 to 35 in good health. Some clones in this sample may be carry-over from other donors' samples.

As for this clone: It may be a read error: a sequence one base away is much more abundant. Distinct nucleotide sequences in the sample also encode this CDR3. This chain joins TRBV28 and TRBJ2-2; D not resolved. The CDR3 loop spans 11 amino acids. Germline V gene sequence: CDR1 MDHEN, CDR2 SYDVKM. CDR3 protein: CASKDTGELFF. CDR3 nucleotides: TGCGCCAGCAAAGACACCGGGGAGCTGTTTTTT.

V gene TRBV5-4 combines with J gene TRBJ2-1; D gene uncertain. The CDR3 length is 14 residues. In germline, CDR1 is SGHNT, CDR2 YYREEE (reference sequence). V dropped 0 bases and J dropped 6 bases, with 10 bases sitting between them. The CDR3 coding sequence is TGTGCCAGCAGCTTGGGATCGCCGCCCAATGAGCAGTTCTTC. This sequence encodes CASSLGSPPNEQFF.

This clone was observed a few times. A read error may explain this, as a much larger clone is one base away. This specimen includes other DNA sequences encoding the same CDR3. The chain uses TRBV20-1 and TRBJ1-1; D call uncertain. The ends were cut back, 4 bases at V and 2 bases at J, with 5 bases in the middle. This CDR3 contains 11 residues. Germline V gene data show CDR1 as DFQATT and CDR2 as SNEGSKA (reference sequence). This CDR3 reads CSATGNTEAFF. Here the CDR3 DNA reads TGCAGTGCTACAGGAAACACTGAAGCTTTCTTT.

J is TRBJ1-1 and V is TRBV9; D remains unclear. With 0 bases removed from V and 7 bases from J, the gap between germline ends came to 16 bases. The CDR3 loop spans 15 amino acids. Germline V gene lookup returns CDR1 SGDLS and CDR2 YYNGEE. CDR3 DNA: TGTGCCAGCAGCGTAGCTACGGCGGCAGGCCTTGAAGCTTTCTTT. Residues: CASSVATAAGLEAFF.

The CDR3 DNA sequence: TGCAGCGCCCGGGGAACCCCAGATACGCAGTATTTT. This encodes CSARGTPDTQYF. The chain has TRBV29-1 and TRBJ2-3, with D possibly being TRBD2 (5 bases). Germline assignment: CDR1 SQVTM and CDR2 ANQGSEA. Trimming took 7 bases from V and 4 from J, leaving 12 bases between them. The CDR3 contains 12 residues.

This sequence joins TRBV7-2 and TRBJ2-6; the D call may be TRBD1 or TRBD2 (6 bases each). V was trimmed by 4 bases and J by 0 bases, leaving 16 bases between them. The germline CDR1 and CDR2 sequences are SGHTA and FQGNSA. This CDR3 has 18 residues. Here the CDR3 DNA reads TGTGCCAGCAGCTCAAGGGGGGCGTACTTCTCTGGGGCCAACGTCCTGACTTTC. Protein product: CASSSRGAYFSGANVLTF.

The V and J genes are TRBV2 and TRBJ1-1; the D gene is possibly TRBD1 (5 bases). CDR1 and CDR2 (germline): SNHLY, FYNNEI. V gave up 2 bases and J gave up 1 base, with 11 bases separating them. CDR3 length: 15 amino acids. CDR3 bases: TGTGCCAGCAGTGAAAGGGGCAGGACGAACACTGAAGCTTTCTTT. This codes for CASSERGRTNTEAFF.

The chain recombines TRBV11-2 with TRBJ2-1, with D possibly called TRBD1 or TRBD2 (6 bases each). V was cut by 1 base and J by 6 bases, with 13 bases left in between. Germline V CDR1 and CDR2: SGHAT, FQNNGV. The CDR3 sequence is 15 residues long. CDR3 loop: CASSLVGRGLNEQFF. The CDR3 coding sequence is TGTGCCAGCAGCTTAGTGGGCAGGGGACTCAATGAGCAGTTCTTC.

The genes are TRBV14 and TRBJ2-5; D call uncertain. Per germline, CDR1 SGHDN and CDR2 FVKESK. Trimming cost V 1 base and J 4 bases, with 4 bases left between them. The CDR3 totals 12 residues. For the CDR3, the DNA is TGTGCCAGCAGCCAAGTACGAGAGACCCAGTACTTC. This codes for CASSQVRETQYF.

The chain joins TRBV27 to TRBJ1-4, with 8 positions matching TRBD1. The germline gives CDR1 MNHEY, CDR2 SMNVEV (reference sequence). V gave up 6 bases and J gave up 8 bases; unmatched junction bases: 8. The CDR3 has 14 amino acids. CDR3 DNA: TGTGCCAGCAGCTCACAGGGGGGAATAGAAAAACTGTTTTTT. Residues: CASSSQGGIEKLFF. Variable domain in full (rest from reference TRBV27 and TRBJ1-4): EAQVTQNPRYLITVTGKKLTVTCSQNMNHEYMSWYRQDPGLGLRQIYYSMNVEVTDKGDVPEGYKVSRKEKRNFPLILESPSPNQTSLYFCASSSQGGIEKLFFGSGTQLSVL.

The chain couples TRBV19 to TRBJ1-5; a possible D gene is TRBD1 (5 bases). The V end was cut by 4 bases, the J end by 7 bases, with 14 bases between. This CDR3 has 14 residues. Germline values: CDR1 LNHDA, CDR2 SQIVND (reference sequence). CDR3 region: CASSRSGVRQPQHF. The CDR3 DNA sequence: TGTGCCAGTAGTAGGTCGGGGGTACGACAGCCCCAGCATTTT. The entire variable domain, with the rest obtained from reference TRBV19 and TRBJ1-5, is as follows: DGGITQSPKYLFRKEGQNVTLSCEQNLNHDAMYWYRQDPGQGLRLIYYSQIVNDFQKGDIAEGYSVSREKKESFPLTVTSAQKNPTAFYLCASSRSGVRQPQHFGDGTRLSIL.

V usage is TRBV5-5 and J usage is TRBJ2-5; maybe TRBD1 (6 bases). V lost 4 bases to trimming and J lost 1 base, with 14 bases between them. The CDR3 contains 15 residues. Germline V lookup: CDR1 SGHKS, CDR2 YYEKEE (reference sequence). CDR3: CASSPYGDTQETQYF. CDR3 nucleotide sequence: TGTGCCAGCAGCCCCTACGGGGACACCCAAGAGACCCAGTACTTC. Full variable domain (missing parts from reference TRBV5-5 and TRBJ2-5): DAGVTQSPTHLIKTRGQQVTLRCSPISGHKSVSWYQQVLGQGPQFIFQYYEKEERGRGNFPDRFSARQFPNYSSELNVNALLLGDSALYLCASSPYGDTQETQYFGPGTRLLVL.

J is TRBJ1-2 and V is TRBV5-1; D may be TRBD1 (6 bases). The CDR3 length is 14 residues. V lost 7 bases and J 3 bases, leaving 16 bases between the germline ends. Looked up from germline, CDR1 is SGHRS and CDR2 is YFSETQ. The DNA for the CDR3 is TGCGCCAGCGGTCCGGGGGGCACGGACTATGGCTACACCTTC. It is translated as CASGPGGTDYGYTF.

The rearrangement links TRBV5-1 to TRBJ2-1; 13 nucleotides agree with TRBD2. Germline assignment: CDR1 SGHRS and CDR2 YFSETQ. Germline trimming cut 4 bases from V and 7 bases from J; bases unmatched to any gene: 8. This CDR3 has 16 residues. This chain's CDR3 is CASSHTSGRARNEQFF. As DNA, the CDR3 is TGCGCCAGCAGCCACACTAGCGGGAGGGCCAGGAATGAGCAGTTCTTC.

This chain links TRBV19 with TRBJ1-1; D remains ambiguous. The germline V gene has CDR1 LNHDA and CDR2 SQIVND (reference sequence). Trimming cost V 6 bases and J 5 bases, with 22 bases left between them. The CDR3 totals 16 residues. CDR3 sequence (DNA): TGTGCCAGTAGCGCCTACGGCGATTGGGGAACAACTGAAGCTTTCTTT. Translating it yields CASSAYGDWGTTEAFF.

This clone has only one observation. The chain's CDR3 is CASSRRSLAGGWETQYF. The CDR3 DNA follows: TGTGCCAGCAGCCGAAGATCTTTGGCAGGGGGTTGGGAGACCCAGTACTTC. V and J are TRBV14 and TRBJ2-5; TRBD1 matches at 7 bases. The CDR3 runs to 17 residues. V gave up 4 bases and J gave up 5 bases; unmatched junction bases: 16. From germline, CDR1 is SGHDN and CDR2 FVKESK.

The rearrangement uses TRBV6-1 and TRBJ2-1; tentatively, D is TRBD1 (5 bases). The CDR3 consists of 15 residues. V dropped 2 bases and J dropped 6 bases, with 14 bases sitting between them. Germline-derived CDR1 and CDR2 are MNHNS and SASEGT. The CDR3 sequence is CASSEWGLTGNEQFF. The CDR3 region has the DNA TGTGCCAGCAGTGAATGGGGCCTGACGGGCAATGAGCAGTTCTTC.

The J gene is TRBJ2-3, the V gene TRBV5-1; D call uncertain. V lost 1 base and J lost 6, with 3 bases in between. This CDR3 comprises 11 residues. Per germline, CDR1 SGHRS and CDR2 YFSETQ. CDR3: CASSLFDTQYF. The CDR3, as DNA: TGCGCCAGCAGCTTGTTCGATACGCAGTATTTT.

V is TRBV7-2 and J is TRBJ1-1; D is unresolved. The CDR3 length is 13 residues. Deletions cut 4 bases from V and 9 bases from J, with 15 bases between. The germline V gene has CDR1 SGHTA and CDR2 FQGNSA. This chain's CDR3 is CASSSDGFLKAFF. The CDR3 DNA sequence: TGTGCCAGCAGCTCGGATGGATTTTTAAAAGCTTTCTTT.

This clone was recorded a few times. The rearrangement uses TRBV4-1 and TRBJ1-1; D unclear. Between the trimmed V and J ends, which lost 8 bases and 1 base, there was a span of 14 bases. In germline, CDR1 is MGHRA, CDR2 YSYEKL. This CDR3 spans 14 amino acids. The CDR3 protein is CASSYTHSNTEAFF. The CDR3 region has the DNA TGCGCCAGCTCATATACTCATTCGAACACTGAAGCTTTCTTT.

The genes are TRBV2 and TRBJ1-6, with TRBD1 identical over 8 bases. With 5 bases clipped from V and 10 bases from J, the junction kept 4 bases outside the gene matches. Per the germline V gene, CDR1 is SNHLY and CDR2 is FYNNEI. The CDR3 is 13 residues long. CDR3 in DNA: TGTGCCAGCAGTCCGGACAGGGTATCACCCCTCCACTTT. Its protein product is CASSPDRVSPLHF.

The chain is built from TRBV7-9 and TRBJ2-7, with 7 bases matching TRBD2. Looked up from germline, CDR1 is SEHNR and CDR2 is FQNEAQ (reference sequence). Trimming removed 7 bases from V and 4 bases from J; junction bases left unmatched: 10. CDR3 length: 14 residues. In nucleotides, the CDR3 is TGTGCCAGCACCCCGGGGGGAACGGGGTACGAGCAGTACTTC. Protein sequence: CASTPGGTGYEQYF.